A single sample is the source of the 9 T cell receptor beta chains below, sequenced in a study of T-cell reconstitution after alpha-beta-depleted transplantation in children. Preparing the TCRbeta library involved the use of unique molecular identifiers. MiXCR was run by TCRdb on the PCR reads, yielding one entry per CDR3 protein. Of fewer than 550,000 distinct CDR3 sequences listed, about 10% were seen once; the top ten hold 13% to 15%. This specimen was PBMCs, mostly from graft donor cells, taken 180 days after TCRalphabeta/CD19-depleted stem cell transplant. Receptor source: a female patient aged 2 to 10 who had a stem cell transplant for aplastic anemia, so the T cells may come from the graft donor.

This clonotype was observed a handful of times. This chain uses TRBV9 with TRBJ2-5, with 10 bases matching TRBD2. V was pared by 3 bases and J by 5 bases, with 10 bases of the junction left unmatched. CDR1 is SGDLS and CDR2 is YYNGEE in the germline V gene. The CDR3 is made up of 16 amino acids. CDR3 nucleotide sequence: TGTGCCAGCAGCGCCTCAGGAGCGGGAGGGGGGGAGACCCAGTACTTC. It specifies CASSASGAGGGETQYF.

The table lists this clonotype with many counts. The chain has TRBV29-1 and TRBJ2-7; either TRBD1 or TRBD2 may supply D (5 bases each). Trimming left V 7 bases short and J 2 bases short, with 12 bases between. The CDR3 length is 12 residues. Per the germline V gene, CDR1 is SQVTM and CDR2 is ANQGSEA. The CDR3 DNA is TGCAGCGCCCGGGACGGAACCTACGAGCAGTACGTC. Amino acids: CSARDGTYEQYV.

This clonotype was detected many times. The chain employs TRBV5-1 and TRBJ2-7; D might be TRBD2 (6 bases). The CDR3 length is 15 residues. V was trimmed by 0 bases and J by 6 bases, leaving 16 bases between them. Per the germline V gene, CDR1 is SGHRS and CDR2 is YFSETQ. The CDR3 nucleotides read TGCGCCAGCAGCTTGGTACTCGGGCCAGCGGGCGAGCAGTACTTC. It yields the protein CASSLVLGPAGEQYF.

The sample holds a few counts of this clonotype. The rearrangement uses TRBV4-3 and TRBJ1-1; possibly TRBD1 for D (6 bases). Germline assignment: CDR1 LGHNA and CDR2 YSLEER. Trimming pared 0 bases from V and 5 bases from J, leaving 13 bases between. The CDR3 length is 15 residues. The CDR3 spells CASSQEAGTTTEAFF. The CDR3 DNA is TGCGCCAGCAGCCAAGAAGCCGGGACAACAACTGAAGCTTTCTTT.

This clonotype appeared many times. The J gene is TRBJ1-5, the V gene TRBV7-2, with D unclear. The CDR3 has 12 amino acids. Trimming cost V 1 base and J 5 bases, with 3 bases left between them. CDR1 is SGHTA, CDR2 FQGNSA, per germline. The CDR3 region is CASSLGYQPQHF. CDR3 nucleotide sequence: TGTGCCAGCAGCTTAGGGTATCAGCCCCAGCATTTT.

The rearrangement uses TRBV6-5 and TRBJ2-3; D remains unclear. CDR1 is MNHEY and CDR2 is SVGAGI in the germline V gene. The CDR3 runs to 14 residues. V lost 0 bases and J lost 4, with 8 bases in between. CDR3 coding DNA: TGTGCCAGCAGTTACTCGCGGAGCTCAGATACGCAGTATTTT. Its protein is CASSYSRSSDTQYF.

The chain combines TRBV11-2 with TRBJ2-1; 9 bases line up with TRBD2. Germline values: CDR1 SGHAT, CDR2 FQNNGV. V gave up 4 bases and J gave up 0 bases; unmatched junction bases: 13. There are 19 residues in the CDR3. The CDR3 here is CASSSPSGLAHSSYNEQFF. The DNA of the CDR3 is TGTGCCAGCAGCTCCCCATCCGGACTAGCGCACAGCTCCTACAATGAGCAGTTCTTC.

This clonotype was found a few times. The chain carries TRBV12-3 or TRBV12-4 and TRBJ1-1, with TRBD1 matching 7 bases. V was clipped by 2 bases and J by 9 bases; unmatched bases: 9. The CDR3 is 14 amino acids. The CDR3 spells CASSLIRDRVKAFF. The DNA of the CDR3 is TGTGCCAGCAGTTTAATCCGAGACAGGGTGAAAGCTTTCTTT.

This clonotype was counted only a few times. This chain links TRBV19 with TRBJ2-7; 9 nucleotides match TRBD2. The CDR3 extends over 13 amino acids. The ends lost 11 bases at V and 7 bases at J; junction bases unmatched: 12. Looked up from germline, CDR1 is LNHDA and CDR2 is SQIVND (reference sequence). The CDR3 here is CASNGAGGGEQYF. CDR3 in DNA: TGTGCCTCCAATGGAGCGGGAGGAGGTGAGCAGTACTTC.